What follows are 29 T cell receptor beta chains derived from one specimen sequenced in a study of blood T cell repertoires in COVID-19 (dated by TCRdb to between 2020 and 2021). Receptors were amplified or captured by the immunoSEQ multiplex PCR assay. Imported from immuneACCESS, the table was reduced by TCRdb to in-frame sequences with V and J called. These copies leave out some clones; in studies compared against another copy, an unresolved V gene accounts for under half, and the cause of the remainder is not known. Within this sample are roughly 79,000 clones, with 87% of them counted one time only. The ten largest clonotypes hold roughly 6.1% of the sample. The sequencing sample was made of peripheral blood. Receptor source: a woman aged 45 to 65 with acute or convalescent COVID-19.

V gene TRBV28 combines with J gene TRBJ2-7; no reliable D call. Germline V gene data show CDR1 as MDHEN and CDR2 as SYDVKM. The V and J ends lost 2 bases and 0 bases respectively, with 8 bases between them. This CDR3 region has 14 residues. The CDR3 here is CASSLPHFSYEQYF. In DNA form, the CDR3 reads TGTGCCAGCAGTTTACCCCACTTCTCCTACGAGCAGTACTTC.

The genes are TRBV19 and TRBJ2-1; tentative D call: TRBD2 (6 bases). Germline CDR1 reads LNHDA; CDR2 reads SQIVND (reference sequence). Trimming stripped 7 bases from V and 5 bases from J, with 18 bases between. The CDR3 consists of 15 residues. The CDR3 sequence is CASTPAAGLNNEQFF. In nucleotides, the CDR3 is TGTGCCAGTACCCCGGCGGCGGGGTTGAACAATGAGCAGTTCTTC.

The chain carries TRBV12-3 or TRBV12-4 and TRBJ1-2; D unclear. V shed 0 bases and J shed 8 bases, with 7 bases lying between them. The CDR3 extends over 12 amino acids. CDR3 region: CASSLAGGGYTF. DNA of the CDR3: TGTGCCAGCAGTTTAGCGGGCGGGGGCTACACCTTC.

Notes on this clone: The junction departs from the called germline gene at one end, perhaps through a read error. This sequence joins TRBV28 and TRBJ1-6; D is possibly TRBD1 (5 bases). The germline V gene has CDR1 MDHEN and CDR2 SYDVKM. This CDR3 is 17 amino acids long. The CDR3 sequence is CANSLRVGAGLDSPLHF. DNA of the CDR3: TGTGCCAACAGTTTAAGGGTTGGGGCAGGGTTGGACTCACCCCTCCACTTT.

The chain uses TRBV18 and TRBJ1-1; D is uncertain. Germline V gene data show CDR1 as KGHSH and CDR2 as LQKENI. This CDR3 has 13 amino acids. The V gene lost 3 bases and the J gene lost 4 bases, with 9 bases spanning the gap. CDR3 in DNA: TGTGCCAGCTCACCCCCAGTATCCACTGAAGCTTTCTTT. Translating gives CASSPPVSTEAFF. The variable domain in full, completed from reference TRBV18 and TRBJ1-1, reads NAGVMQNPRHLVRRRGQEARLRCSPMKGHSHVYWYRQLPEEGLKFMVYLQKENIIDESGMPKERFSAEFPKEGPSILRIQQVVRGDSAAYFCASSPPVSTEAFFGQGTRLTVV.

The rearrangement links TRBV2 to TRBJ2-1, with 13 bases aligning to TRBD2. CDR3 length: 15 amino acids. The V and J ends lost 6 bases and 12 bases, in that order; junction bases with no gene match: 11. Germline V gene sequence: CDR1 SNHLY, CDR2 FYNNEI. The CDR3 loop reads CASRAGTSGAEVQFF. CDR3 sequence (DNA): TGTGCCAGCAGAGCCGGGACTAGCGGGGCTGAGGTGCAGTTCTTC.

The chain has TRBV4-1 and TRBJ2-7; 8 nucleotides agree with TRBD2. From germline, CDR1 is MGHRA and CDR2 YSYEKL. The CDR3 sequence is 17 residues long. The V and J ends lost 3 bases and 1 base, in that order; junction bases with no gene match: 11. This chain's CDR3 is CASSQRAAGAQSYEQYF. The CDR3 coding sequence is TGCGCCAGCAGCCAGAGGGCAGCGGGAGCGCAATCCTACGAGCAGTACTTC.

This chain links TRBV7-6 with TRBJ1-1, with 8 bases aligning to TRBD1. With 1 base clipped from V and 0 bases from J, the junction kept 4 bases outside the gene matches. There are 16 residues in the CDR3. Per the germline V gene, CDR1 is SGHVS and CDR2 is FNYEAQ. This chain's CDR3 is CASSLVGQGMNTEAFF. CDR3 nucleotides: TGTGCCAGCAGCTTAGTAGGACAGGGCATGAACACTGAAGCTTTCTTT.

The V and J genes are TRBV19 and TRBJ2-7; D is ambiguous. CDR1 and CDR2 (germline): LNHDA, SQIVND (reference sequence). The V end lost 3 bases, the J end lost 0 bases, and 6 bases lay between the germline ends. The CDR3 is made up of 13 amino acids. The CDR3 loop is CASSIISSYEQYF. CDR3 nucleotides: TGTGCCAGTAGTATCATCAGCTCCTACGAGCAGTACTTC.

The chain combines TRBV19 with TRBJ1-3; D perhaps matches TRBD1 (5 bases). V gave up 4 bases and J gave up 0 bases, with 10 bases separating them. Germline assignment: CDR1 LNHDA and CDR2 SQIVND (reference sequence). This CDR3 has 15 residues. The CDR3 here is CASSSGASSGNTIYF. CDR3 DNA: TGTGCCAGTAGTAGCGGGGCGAGCTCTGGAAACACCATATATTTT.

The chain couples TRBV2 to TRBJ2-7, with a tentative D call TRBD1 (6 bases). Trimming removed 7 bases from V and 7 bases from J, with 14 bases in between. Looked up from germline, CDR1 is SNHLY and CDR2 is FYNNEI. The length of the CDR3 is 12 residues. This CDR3 is CASTQGTQEQYF. In DNA form, the CDR3 reads TGTGCCAGCACACAGGGAACGCAGGAGCAGTACTTC.

V gene TRBV6-2 or TRBV6-3 combines with J gene TRBJ2-3; TRBD2 aligns across 9 bases. CDR3 length: 15 amino acids. CDR1 is MNHEY, CDR2 SVGEGT, per germline. With V trimmed by 5 bases and J by 2 bases, 5 bases remained unmatched. The CDR3 loop is CASSNSGGYTDTQYF. CDR3 DNA sequence: TGTGCCAGCAGTAATAGCGGGGGCTACACAGATACGCAGTATTTT.

This rearrangement joins TRBV28 to TRBJ1-2; 9 bases align to TRBD1. From germline, CDR1 is MDHEN and CDR2 SYDVKM. V gave up 5 bases and J gave up 0 bases; unmatched junction bases: 4. The CDR3 loop spans 15 amino acids. The CDR3 here is CASSPTGGTNYGYTF. For the CDR3, the DNA is TGTGCCAGCAGTCCTACAGGGGGCACTAACTATGGCTACACCTTC.

The CDR3 sequence: CASSQAAGSWETQYF. The CDR3 region has the DNA TGTGCCAGCAGCCAAGCTGCTGGGAGTTGGGAGACCCAGTACTTC. V is TRBV14 and J is TRBJ2-5; D may be TRBD2 (5 bases). The CDR3 has 15 residues. The V end lost 1 base, the J end lost 5 bases, and 14 bases lay between the germline ends. CDR1 and CDR2 from the germline V gene are SGHDN and FVKESK.

In this sample, this clone turned up a few times. This chain links TRBV28 with TRBJ1-1; 8 nucleotides agree with TRBD1. Germline-derived CDR1 and CDR2 are MDHEN and SYDVKM. CDR3 size: 10 residues. Trimming cost V 9 bases and J 11 bases; bases outside gene matches: 5. The CDR3 DNA reads TGTGCCAGTTACAGGGGGGAGGCTTTCTTT. This gives the protein CASYRGEAFF.

The chain has TRBV5-8 and TRBJ1-1; D is perhaps TRBD1 (5 bases). Germline-derived CDR1 and CDR2 are SGHTS and YDEGEE. This CDR3 region has 14 residues. Trimming removed 2 bases from V and 8 bases from J, with 16 bases in between. Written as DNA, the CDR3 is TGTGCCAGCAGCTTAACAGGTGTTTTGATAGAAGCTTTCTTT. It yields the protein CASSLTGVLIEAFF.

The rearrangement joins TRBV5-1 to TRBJ2-1; tentatively, D is TRBD1 (8 bases). CDR3 size: 19 residues. The V gene lost 4 bases and the J gene lost 0 bases, with 23 bases spanning the gap. From germline, CDR1 is SGHRS and CDR2 YFSETQ. This CDR3 reads CASSVLFDRGLSSYNEQFF. The CDR3 nucleotides read TGCGCCAGCAGCGTCCTTTTCGACAGGGGACTAAGCTCCTACAATGAGCAGTTCTTC.

CDR3 bases: TGTGCCAGCAGTGCGAGGGGAGGTTATGGCTACACCTTC. Translated: CASSARGGYGYTF. V and J are TRBV27 and TRBJ1-2; D may be TRBD1 (5 bases). Germline CDR1 and CDR2: MNHEY and SMNVEV (reference sequence). With 5 bases removed from V and 5 bases from J, the gap between germline ends came to 12 bases. The CDR3 is 13 residues long.

The chain has TRBV5-1 and TRBJ2-7; D not certain. The V gene lost 0 bases and the J gene lost 0 bases, with 10 bases spanning the gap. CDR1 and CDR2 (germline): SGHRS, YFSETQ. This CDR3 region has 15 residues. The CDR3 DNA reads TGCGCCAGCAGCTTGGTTTTGCGCGGCTCCTACGAGCAGTACTTC. It yields the protein CASSLVLRGSYEQYF.

DNA for the CDR3: TGTGCCAGCAGCGCCGGACTCGCGGATGAAAAACTGTTTTTT. This sequence encodes CASSAGLADEKLFF. This sequence joins TRBV9 and TRBJ1-4; D is undetermined. CDR3 length equals 14 residues. The germline V gene has CDR1 SGDLS and CDR2 YYNGEE. Trimming shortened V by 3 bases and J by 6 bases, and 12 bases separated the two germline ends.

The rearrangement joins TRBV4-1 to TRBJ1-1; D possibly corresponds to TRBD1 (6 bases). The CDR3 sequence is 15 residues long. The germline V gene has CDR1 MGHRA and CDR2 YSYEKL. V lost 0 bases and J 1 base, leaving 9 bases between the germline ends. CDR3 in amino acids: CASSQDPTGNTEAFF. The DNA for the CDR3 is TGCGCCAGCAGCCAAGATCCGACAGGGAACACTGAAGCTTTCTTT.

The J gene is TRBJ2-5, the V gene TRBV5-1, with 9 bases matching TRBD2. CDR1 is SGHRS and CDR2 is YFSETQ in the germline V gene. The CDR3 covers 16 residues. J lost 1 base, V lost 3 bases, and 7 bases had no gene match. The CDR3 DNA is TGCGCCAGCAGCTCTGGGACTAGCTTGGGCCAAGAGACCCAGTACTTC. Protein: CASSSGTSLGQETQYF.

This sequence joins TRBV9 and TRBJ1-1; maybe TRBD1 (6 bases). CDR3 length: 15 amino acids. The V end lost 4 bases, the J end lost 5 bases, and 18 bases lay between the germline ends. The V gene's germline CDR1 is SGDLS and CDR2 YYNGEE. This CDR3 is CASSPDGGLATEAFF. The CDR3 DNA reads TGTGCCAGCAGCCCCGACGGGGGGCTGGCGACTGAAGCTTTCTTT.

The chain joins TRBV5-8 to TRBJ2-2; D is uncertain. CDR1 and CDR2 (germline): SGHTS, YDEGEE. V was trimmed by 7 bases and J by 2 bases, leaving 9 bases between them. The CDR3 consists of 13 residues. CDR3 residues: CASSSLNTGELFF. The CDR3 coding sequence is TGTGCCAGCTCCTCCCTCAACACCGGGGAGCTGTTTTTT.

Only one count was recorded for this clone. J is TRBJ1-5 and V is TRBV6-1; D ambiguous. The CDR3 runs 16 residues. The V gene's germline CDR1 is MNHNS and CDR2 SASEGT. V was shortened by 0 bases and J by 6 bases, with 15 bases between the two germline ends. The CDR3 region has the DNA TGTGCCAGCAGTGAAGCGGGCGCCTCGGGAGGTCAGCCCCAGCATTTT. This encodes CASSEAGASGGQPQHF.

This chain uses TRBV27 with TRBJ2-5, with TRBD2 matching over 15 bases. Germline CDR1 is MNHEY and CDR2 is SMNVEV (reference sequence). V was pared by 2 bases and J by 5 bases, with 6 bases of the junction left unmatched. The CDR3 consists of 17 residues. CDR3 nucleotides: TGTGCCAGCAGTTTACTCGGACTAGCGGGGGGGCGGGAGACCCAGTACTTC. Protein product: CASSLLGLAGGRETQYF.

The rearrangement joins TRBV4-3 to TRBJ2-2, with 8 positions matching TRBD1. Germline V gene sequence: CDR1 LGHNA, CDR2 YSLEER. The CDR3 covers 16 residues. The ends lost 4 bases at V and 5 bases at J; junction bases unmatched: 9. The CDR3: CASSPGDRFITGELFF. The DNA of the CDR3 is TGCGCCAGCAGCCCAGGGGACAGGTTCATTACCGGGGAGCTGTTTTTT.

The table lists this clone with a count of one. The chain employs TRBV5-6 and TRBJ1-5; D is undetermined. CDR1 is SGHDT and CDR2 is YYEEEE in the germline V gene. Trimming left V 1 base short and J 1 base short, with 9 bases between. The CDR3 sequence is 15 residues long. The CDR3 here is CASSLWVGSNQPQHF. CDR3 DNA sequence: TGTGCCAGCAGCTTGTGGGTCGGGAGCAATCAGCCCCAGCATTTT.

The V gene is TRBV12-3 or TRBV12-4, the J gene TRBJ2-7; 7 bases match TRBD1. V shed 6 bases and J 6 bases; nucleotides not matched to a gene: 8. The CDR3 has 13 residues. The CDR3 spells CASRISTGVEQYF. Written as DNA, the CDR3 is TGTGCCAGCAGAATCTCAACAGGGGTCGAGCAGTACTTC.